The 7 T cell receptor beta chains below were found in one sample sequenced in a study of metastatic and nonmetastatic thyroid tumors. No patient had received any treatment before thyroid surgery. TCRdb reprocessed the PCR reads via MiXCR. Seen here are about 40,000 clones, approximately 15% observed once, and the top ten hold 3.8%. The specimen was blood. These receptors were obtained from a female donor with papillary thyroid cancer or a benign thyroid nodule (not recorded which). Some clones in this sample may be carry-over from other donors' samples.

This clone occurred many times. The J gene is TRBJ2-7, the V gene TRBV14, with D possibly TRBD2 on 6 matching bases. Germline-derived CDR1 and CDR2 are SGHDN and FVKESK. The CDR3 is made up of 15 amino acids. Trimming took 3 bases from V and 5 from J, leaving 17 bases between them. CDR3 protein: CASSHRLVPPDEQYF. In DNA, the CDR3 is TGTGCCAGCAGCCACCGACTAGTCCCCCCGGACGAGCAGTACTTC.

There are many counts of this clone. CDR3 region: CATSGLAVGTEQFF. The CDR3 DNA reads TGTGCCACCAGCGGACTAGCGGTGGGTACTGAGCAGTTCTTC. The chain carries TRBV24-1 and TRBJ2-1; 10 nucleotides agree with TRBD2. Germline CDR1 reads KGHDR; CDR2 reads SFDVKD. Trimming removed 7 bases from V and 9 bases from J; junction bases left unmatched: 8. The CDR3 has 14 amino acids.

In this sample, this clone turned up many times. The V gene is TRBV2, the J gene TRBJ1-5; D unclear. Trimming removed 3 bases from V and 5 bases from J, with 5 bases in between. Germline V gene lookup returns CDR1 SNHLY and CDR2 FYNNEI. This CDR3 comprises 12 residues. CDR3 sequence (DNA): TGTGCCAGCAGTGATACAGATCAGCCCCAGCATTTT. Translation gives CASSDTDQPQHF.

This clone was detected ten times or more. The V gene is TRBV12-3 or TRBV12-4, the J gene TRBJ2-1, with 9 bases lining up with TRBD2. V lost 4 bases and J lost 2; bases outside the gene matches: 12. The CDR3 has 18 residues. The CDR3 protein is CASSSHRLAVGTYNEQFF. CDR3 DNA: TGTGCCAGCAGTTCCCACAGACTAGCGGTGGGCACCTACAATGAGCAGTTCTTC.

To note about this clone: The junction differs from germline at one of its ends, possibly a read error. V and J are TRBV5-1 and TRBJ2-5, with no clear D. Germline V CDR1 and CDR2: SGHRS, YFSETQ. The CDR3 loop spans 15 amino acids. CDR3 in amino acids: CASSLVGGRQENQYF. CDR3 bases: TGCGCCAGCAGCTTGGTGGGCGGACGACAAGAGAACCAGTACTTC.

V and J are TRBV18 and TRBJ2-5, with D unclear. Germline V gene lookup returns CDR1 KGHSH and CDR2 LQKENI. This CDR3 is built from 13 residues. V was clipped by 3 bases and J by 5 bases, with 10 bases between them. CDR3: CASSPGRAETQYF. DNA for the CDR3: TGTGCCAGCTCACCCGGGCGTGCTGAGACCCAGTACTTC.

This clone was counted at least ten times. The V call is TRBV7-9, the J call TRBJ2-7, with 12 bases matching TRBD1. This CDR3 region has 15 residues. CDR1 SEHNR and CDR2 FQNEAQ come from the germline V gene (reference sequence). Germline trimming cut 5 bases from V and 6 bases from J; bases unmatched to any gene: 8. The CDR3 DNA reads as TGTGCCAGCAGCCCCACGGGACAGGGGGCGGGCGAGCAGTACTTC. Translated: CASSPTGQGAGEQYF.